A selection of T cell receptor beta chains follows, all from one sample in a study of beta chain features in type 1 diabetes. Sequencing was performed with immunoSEQ multiplex PCR; in TCRdb, only in-frame clones are kept and a portion is missing. The data show 95,000 to 150,000 clones, with roughly 15% seen just once and 2.3% held by the top ten. The sequenced material came from central memory CD4+ T cells from blood. The receptors stem from a man aged 30-40 years with type 1 diabetes. The CDR3 runs from the conserved cysteine through the conserved F or W. Each record gives: J gene, clone size, V gene, CDR3 protein. Clone sizes are given selectively: once, few, many, or a class where the clone is expanded.

>TRBJ2-3|NA|TRBV11-2
CASSYTSGDSDTQYF
>TRBJ2-1|NA|TRBV11-2
CASSLIYEQFF
>TRBJ2-2|NA|TRBV30
CAWSASTGELFF
>TRBJ1-1|NA|TRBV29-1
CSGGQGNTEAFF
>TRBJ2-3|NA|TRBV4-3
CASSPSGTTDTQYF
>TRBJ2-7|few|TRBV4-2
CASSQESGRFGDEQYF
>TRBJ2-3|NA|TRBV7-2
CASSLVGQSTDTQYF
>TRBJ2-3|few|TRBV10-3
CATTGGPDTQYF
>TRBJ1-1|NA|TRBV7-9
CASSLGAGNTEAFF
>TRBJ2-3|NA|TRBV6-5
CASSYGGGRDTQYF
>TRBJ1-3|NA|TRBV9
CASSGGGNTIYF
>TRBJ1-2|NA|TRBV11-2
CASSLGGSGYGYTF
>TRBJ1-2|NA|TRBV7-2
CASSPQGNYGYTF
>TRBJ2-5|few|TRBV25-1
CASSKAGPQETQYF
>TRBJ2-1|NA|TRBV23-1
CASSPKRQGPILFF